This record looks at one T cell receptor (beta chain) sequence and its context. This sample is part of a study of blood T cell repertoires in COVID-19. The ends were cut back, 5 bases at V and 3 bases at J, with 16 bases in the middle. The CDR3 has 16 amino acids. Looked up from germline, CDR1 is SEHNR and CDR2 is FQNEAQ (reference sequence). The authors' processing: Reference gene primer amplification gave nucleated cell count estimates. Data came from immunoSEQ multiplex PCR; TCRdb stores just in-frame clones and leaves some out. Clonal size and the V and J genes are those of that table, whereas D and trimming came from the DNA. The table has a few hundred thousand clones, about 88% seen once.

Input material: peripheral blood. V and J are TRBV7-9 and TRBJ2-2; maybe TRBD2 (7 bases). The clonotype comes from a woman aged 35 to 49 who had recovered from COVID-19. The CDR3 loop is CASSAPRGRDTGELFF. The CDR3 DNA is TGTGCCAGCAGCGCGCCGCGGGGGCGGGACACCGGGGAGCTGTTTTTT. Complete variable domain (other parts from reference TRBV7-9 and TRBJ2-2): DTGVSQNPRHKITKRGQNVTFRCDPISEHNRLYWYRQTLGQGPEFLTYFQNEAQLEKSRLLSDRFSAERPKGSFSTLEIQRTEQGDSAMYLCASSAPRGRDTGELFFGEGSRLTVL.